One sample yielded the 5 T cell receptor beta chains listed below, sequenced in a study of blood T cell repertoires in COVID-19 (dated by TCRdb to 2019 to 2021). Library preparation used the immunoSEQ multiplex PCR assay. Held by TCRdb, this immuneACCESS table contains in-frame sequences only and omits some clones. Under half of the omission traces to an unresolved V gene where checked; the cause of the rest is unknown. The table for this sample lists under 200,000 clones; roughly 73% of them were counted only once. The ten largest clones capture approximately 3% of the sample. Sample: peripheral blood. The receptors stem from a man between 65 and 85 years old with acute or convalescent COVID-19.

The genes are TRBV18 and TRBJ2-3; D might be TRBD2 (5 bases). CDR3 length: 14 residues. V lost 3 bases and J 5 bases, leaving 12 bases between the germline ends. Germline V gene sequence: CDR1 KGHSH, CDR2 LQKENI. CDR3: CASSPGIAQDTQYF. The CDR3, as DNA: TGTGCCAGCTCACCCGGGATTGCCCAAGATACGCAGTATTTT.

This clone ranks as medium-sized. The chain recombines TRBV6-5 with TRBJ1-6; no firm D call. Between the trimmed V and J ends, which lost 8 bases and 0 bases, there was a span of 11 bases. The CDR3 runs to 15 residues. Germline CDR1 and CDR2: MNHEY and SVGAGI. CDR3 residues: CASGKSGSYNSPLHF. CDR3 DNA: TGTGCCAGCGGCAAAAGCGGCTCCTATAATTCACCCCTCCACTTT.

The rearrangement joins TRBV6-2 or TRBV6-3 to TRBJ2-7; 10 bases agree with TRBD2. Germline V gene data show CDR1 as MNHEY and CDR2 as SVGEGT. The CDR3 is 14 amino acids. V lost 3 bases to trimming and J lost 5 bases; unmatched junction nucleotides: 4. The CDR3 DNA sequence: TGTGCCAGCAGTTATAATAGCGGGGGGAACGAGCAGTACTTC. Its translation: CASSYNSGGNEQYF.

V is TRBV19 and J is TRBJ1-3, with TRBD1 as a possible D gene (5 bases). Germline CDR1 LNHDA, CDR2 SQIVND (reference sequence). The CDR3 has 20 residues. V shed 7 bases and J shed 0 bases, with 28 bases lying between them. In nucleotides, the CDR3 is TGTGCCAGTACTTCGACCGGGGTGCGGGGCAGGGCAAACTCTGGAAACACCATATATTTT. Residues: CASTSTGVRGRANSGNTIYF.

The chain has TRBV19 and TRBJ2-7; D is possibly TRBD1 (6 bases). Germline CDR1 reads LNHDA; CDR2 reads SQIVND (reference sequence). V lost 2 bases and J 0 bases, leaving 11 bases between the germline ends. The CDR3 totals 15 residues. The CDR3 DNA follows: TGTGCCAGTAGTATATCGGGGACACACTCCTACGAGCAGTACTTC. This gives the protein CASSISGTHSYEQYF.